This TCR beta chain was obtained from a study of blood T cell repertoires in COVID-19. This clone was seen more than once but under ten times. As originally analysed: Reference gene primer amplification gave estimated nucleated cell counts. Assay: immunoSEQ multiplex PCR; the TCRdb copy retains only in-frame clones and omits some. V and J calls and clone size follow that table, whereas D and trimming were derived from the DNA. The sample records 95,000 to 150,000 clones, 65% to 80% being singletons. CDR1 and CDR2 (germline): SGHDN, FVKESK. The CDR3 totals 18 residues. Trimming stripped 2 bases from V and 3 bases from J, with 20 bases between.

This TCR came from a human donor with acute or convalescent COVID-19. The donor label of this sample is uncertain. The sequenced sample was peripheral blood. J is TRBJ1-3 and V is TRBV14, with D possibly TRBD1 on 5 matching bases. The CDR3 spells CASSQLTGNPRVGNTIYF. The CDR3 bases are TGTGCCAGCAGCCAATTAACAGGCAATCCCCGCGTTGGAAACACCATATATTTT.